What follows is one TCR beta chain and its context. This clonotype occurred a few times. This receptor's antigen is unknown. One base away there is no much larger clone; base qualities are not given. The time point label corresponds to: day 60 (about 2 months) after transplantation. What this sample's treatment or condition label stands for: allogeneic hematopoietic cell transplantation with graft depleted of TCRalphabeta T cells and CD19 B cells. Transplant recipients were children who received TCRalphabeta/CD19-depleted allogeneic hematopoietic cell grafts. This record belongs to a study of T-cell reconstitution after alpha-beta-depleted transplantation in children (dated by TCRdb to about 2016). In terms of the full investigation: The study quantitatively tracked T-cell immune reconstitution after TCRalphabeta/CD19-depleted allogeneic hematopoietic cell transplantation in children using TCR repertoire profiling.

V lost 0 bases and J lost 2 bases; the stretch between them is 12 bases long. The CDR3 goes from the cysteine to the phenylalanine over 15 residues. CDR3 DNA only is kept here, 45 bases in frame from base 1. The CDR1 and CDR2 encoded by the germline V gene are SGDLS and YYNGEE. General conclusions and limits of the study: Hyperexpanded clone frequencies declined over subsequent months; after one year, T-cell counts and TCRbeta diversity were mostly attributed to newly produced T cells. Apparently early alphabetaT-cell count recovery about two months after transplant reportedly relied on only several hundred rapidly expanded clones derived from non-depleted graft cells. In some patients, the high TCRbeta diversity seen at day 60 was put down to recipient T cells and intrathymic progenitors that had survived conditioning.

Receptor amplification or capture employed PCR. Sequencing relied on an Illumina HiSeq 2500. Molecular barcoding was employed in the preparation of TCR libraries, with unique molecular identifiers being used to normalize TCRbeta repertoire quantification. TCRdb trimmed public reads at Q25 via fastp, called clones via MiXCR and kept in-frame beta chains. Records with the same CDR3 protein are collapsed into one entry carrying the most frequent genes and DNA. Present in this sample are tens of thousands of distinct CDR3 sequences, about 9% of which were seen just once. The ten most abundant clones make up 27% of the sample.

The rearranged chain carries TRBV9 and TRBJ2-7; possibly the D gene is TRBD2, per 6 matching bases. This TCR was sampled from a male patient under 10 years old who had a stem cell transplant for chronic granulomatous disease, so the T cells may come from the graft donor. Here the sequenced sample was PBMCs, mostly from graft donor cells, taken 60 days after TCRalphabeta/CD19-depleted stem cell transplant. The CDR3 protein is CASSVGLDPTYEQYF. The DNA sequence is TGTGCCAGCAGCGTAGGACTAGACCCAACCTACGAGCAGTACTTC.